This passage covers 8 T cell receptor beta chains from one sample sequenced in a study of blood T cell repertoires in COVID-19. TCRdb's table, derived via immunoSEQ multiplex PCR, lists solely in-frame clones and lacks some. Of approximately 70,000 clones listed, approximately 90% are singletons. Sequencing was done on a sample of peripheral blood. These receptors all come from a human donor in a cohort sampled during active COVID-19.

This sequence joins TRBV3-1 (or the pseudogene TRBV3-2) and TRBJ2-2; 7 bases align to TRBD1. Germline-derived CDR1 and CDR2 are LGHDT and YNNKEL (reference sequence). J lost 0 bases, V lost 1 base, and 11 bases had no gene match. The CDR3 is made up of 19 amino acids. This chain's CDR3 is CASSQVPGQATSNTGELFF. The CDR3 DNA sequence: TGTGCCAGCAGCCAAGTCCCCGGACAGGCGACGTCGAACACCGGGGAGCTGTTTTTT.

The chain combines TRBV28 with TRBJ2-1, with 15 positions matching TRBD2. CDR3 length equals 17 residues. In germline, CDR1 is MDHEN, CDR2 SYDVKM. J was trimmed by 4 bases and V by 4 bases; bases with no gene match: 5. CDR3 bases: TGTGCCAGCAGTTCCGGACTAGCGGGAGGGCTTTACAATGAGCAGTTCTTC. The encoded protein is CASSSGLAGGLYNEQFF.

The chain carries TRBV4-1 and TRBJ2-2; TRBD1 matches 9 bases. This CDR3 has 20 amino acids. V lost 1 base and J lost 7; bases outside the gene matches: 19. Germline values: CDR1 MGHRA, CDR2 YSYEKL. The CDR3 loop is CASSQAPLTGTGYFGGELFF. The CDR3 bases are TGCGCCAGCAGCCAAGCCCCACTCACCGGGACAGGGTATTTTGGCGGGGAGCTGTTTTTT.

This chain connects TRBV28 to TRBJ2-7, with 10 bases lining up with TRBD1. V lost 6 bases to trimming and J lost 6 bases; unmatched junction nucleotides: 5. The CDR3 sequence is 13 residues long. Germline loops: CDR1 MDHEN, CDR2 SYDVKM. The CDR3 sequence: CASRRQGAPEQYF. The CDR3 DNA is TGTGCCAGCAGGCGACAGGGGGCGCCCGAGCAGTACTTC. The full variable domain, in which reference TRBV28 and TRBJ2-7 provide the parts outside the CDR3, is DVKVTQSSRYLVKRTGEKVFLECVQDMDHENMFWYRQDPGLGLRLIYFSYDVKMKEKGDIPEGYSVSREKKERFSLILESASTNQTSMYLCASRRQGAPEQYFGPGTRLTVT.

The chain uses TRBV4-3 and TRBJ2-1, with D tentatively TRBD1 (6 bases). The CDR3 covers 12 residues. Trimming stripped 1 base from V and 12 bases from J, with 10 bases between. Germline CDR1 is LGHNA and CDR2 is YSLEER. In DNA form, the CDR3 reads TGCGCCAGCAGCCAAGGGACAGAGAGGCAGTTCTTC. Its translation is CASSQGTERQFF.

Here the CDR3 DNA reads TGTGCCAGCAGCTGGGCACATGGCTACACCTTC. It yields the protein CASSWAHGYTF. The chain couples TRBV7-9 to TRBJ1-2; D is uncertain. Germline V gene data show CDR1 as SEHNR and CDR2 as FQNEAQ (reference sequence). Trimming cost V 4 bases and J 6 bases, with 6 bases left between them. This CDR3 spans 11 amino acids.

The chain carries TRBV18 and TRBJ2-2, with D possibly matching TRBD2 (5 bases). Trimming took off 3 bases at V and 7 bases at J, with 6 bases between the two ends. CDR3 size: 12 residues. Germline lookup yields CDR1 KGHSH and CDR2 LQKENI. CDR3 sequence: CASSPEVGELFF. The CDR3 DNA reads as TGTGCCAGCTCACCGGAGGTCGGGGAGCTGTTTTTT.

J is TRBJ1-5 and V is TRBV19, with 8 positions matching TRBD1. The CDR3 has 14 residues. Trimming at V came to 7 bases and at J to 9 bases, leaving 11 bases not matched to a gene. Germline CDR1 and CDR2: LNHDA and SQIVND (reference sequence). CDR3: CASTSGDRLWPQHF. CDR3 DNA: TGTGCCAGTACCTCAGGGGACAGGCTATGGCCCCAGCATTTT.